The clone carrying this T cell receptor (beta chain) was observed a few times. This sample was included in a study of metastatic and nonmetastatic thyroid tumors. There were no patients who had received any treatment before thyroid surgery. TCRdb called clones again from the PCR reads with MiXCR. This sample carries fewer than 40,000 clones, about 16% of them seen once, and the ten largest clones take around 3.1%. Sequencing was carried out using blood. The receptor comes from a female donor with papillary thyroid cancer or a benign thyroid nodule (not recorded which). Some clones in this sample may be carry-over from other donors' samples.

CDR3 in DNA: TGTGCCAGCAGGCCTAGAGGGGCTCAGCCCCAGCATTTT. Protein product: CASRPRGAQPQHF. The rearrangement links TRBV27 to TRBJ1-5, with D possibly matching TRBD1 (5 bases). CDR3 length: 13 amino acids. CDR1 is MNHEY and CDR2 is SMNVEV in the germline V gene (reference sequence). V was clipped by 6 bases and J by 6 bases, with 12 bases between them.